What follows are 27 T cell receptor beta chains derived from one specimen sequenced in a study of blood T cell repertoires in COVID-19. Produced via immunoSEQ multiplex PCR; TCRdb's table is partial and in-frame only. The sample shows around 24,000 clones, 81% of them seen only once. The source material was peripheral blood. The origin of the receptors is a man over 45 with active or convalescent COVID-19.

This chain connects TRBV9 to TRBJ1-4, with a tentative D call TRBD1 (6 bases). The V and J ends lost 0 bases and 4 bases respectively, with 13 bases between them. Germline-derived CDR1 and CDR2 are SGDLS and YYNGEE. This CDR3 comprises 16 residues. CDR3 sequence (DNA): TGTGCCAGCAGCGTAGCAGCGGGACATAATAATGAAAAACTGTTTTTT. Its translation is CASSVAAGHNNEKLFF.

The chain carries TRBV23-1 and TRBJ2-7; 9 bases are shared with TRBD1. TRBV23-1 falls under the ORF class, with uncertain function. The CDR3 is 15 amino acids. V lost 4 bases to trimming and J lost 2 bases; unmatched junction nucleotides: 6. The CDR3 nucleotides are TGCGCCAGCAGTCCGGGACAGGGCCCTACCTACGAGCAGTACTTC. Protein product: CASSPGQGPTYEQYF.

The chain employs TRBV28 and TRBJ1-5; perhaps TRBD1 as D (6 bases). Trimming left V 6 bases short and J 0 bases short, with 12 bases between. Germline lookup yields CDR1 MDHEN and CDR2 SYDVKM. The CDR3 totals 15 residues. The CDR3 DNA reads TGTGCCAGCAGCGCTCAGGGGTATAGCAATCAGCCCCAGCATTTT. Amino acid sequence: CASSAQGYSNQPQHF. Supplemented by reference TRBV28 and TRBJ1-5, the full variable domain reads DVKVTQSSRYLVKRTGEKVFLECVQDMDHENMFWYRQDPGLGLRLIYFSYDVKMKEKGDIPEGYSVSREKKERFSLILESASTNQTSMYLCASSAQGYSNQPQHFGDGTRLSIL.

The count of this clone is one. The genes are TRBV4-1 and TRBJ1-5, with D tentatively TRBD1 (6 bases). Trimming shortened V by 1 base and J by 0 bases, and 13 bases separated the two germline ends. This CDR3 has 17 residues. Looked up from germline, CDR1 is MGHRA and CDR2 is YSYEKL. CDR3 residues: CASSQAPGQLSNQPQHF. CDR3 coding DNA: TGCGCCAGCAGCCAAGCCCCGGGACAACTTAGCAATCAGCCCCAGCATTTT.

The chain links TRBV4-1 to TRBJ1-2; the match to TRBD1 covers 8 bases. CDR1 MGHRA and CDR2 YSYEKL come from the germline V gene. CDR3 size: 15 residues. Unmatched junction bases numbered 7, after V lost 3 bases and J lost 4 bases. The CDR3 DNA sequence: TGCGCCAGCAGCCAGGTACAGGGGGGCCTCTATGGCTACACCTTC. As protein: CASSQVQGGLYGYTF.

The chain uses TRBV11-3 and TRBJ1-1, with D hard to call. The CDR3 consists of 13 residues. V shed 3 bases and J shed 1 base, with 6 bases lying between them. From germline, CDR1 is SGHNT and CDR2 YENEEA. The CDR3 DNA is TGTGCCAGCAGCTTCGGGTCGAACACTGAAGCTTTCTTT. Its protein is CASSFGSNTEAFF.

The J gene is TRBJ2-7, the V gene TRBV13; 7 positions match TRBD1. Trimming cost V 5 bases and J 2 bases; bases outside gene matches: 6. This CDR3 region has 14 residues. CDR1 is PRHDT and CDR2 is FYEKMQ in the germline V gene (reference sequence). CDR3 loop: CASSHRQGTYEQYF. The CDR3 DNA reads TGTGCCAGCAGCCACAGACAGGGAACCTACGAGCAGTACTTC. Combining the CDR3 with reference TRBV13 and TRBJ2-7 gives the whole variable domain AAGVIQSPRHLIKEKRETATLKCYPIPRHDTVYWYQQGPGQDPQFLISFYEKMQSDKGSIPDRFSAQQFSDYHSELNMSSLELGDSALYFCASSHRQGTYEQYFGPGTRLTVT.

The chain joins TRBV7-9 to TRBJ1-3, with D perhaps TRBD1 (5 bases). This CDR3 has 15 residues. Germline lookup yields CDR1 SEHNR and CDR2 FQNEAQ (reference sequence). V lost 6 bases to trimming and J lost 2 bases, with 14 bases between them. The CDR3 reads CASSYSGLTGNTIYF. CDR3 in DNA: TGTGCCAGCAGTTACTCAGGGTTAACTGGAAACACCATATATTTT.

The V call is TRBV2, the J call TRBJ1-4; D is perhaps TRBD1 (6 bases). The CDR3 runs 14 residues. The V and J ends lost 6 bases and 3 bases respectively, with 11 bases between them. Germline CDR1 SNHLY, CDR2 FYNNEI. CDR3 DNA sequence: TGTGCCAGCAGATTCAGGGGACCTAATGAAAAACTGTTTTTT. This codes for CASRFRGPNEKLFF.

The CDR3 reads CASSLGGQGWNEQFF. Written as DNA, the CDR3 is TGCGCCAGCAGCTTGGGTGGACAGGGGTGGAATGAGCAGTTCTTC. The J gene is TRBJ2-1, the V gene TRBV5-1; 9 nucleotides agree with TRBD1. The CDR3 length is 15 residues. J was trimmed by 7 bases and V by 0 bases; bases with no gene match: 5. The germline gives CDR1 SGHRS, CDR2 YFSETQ.

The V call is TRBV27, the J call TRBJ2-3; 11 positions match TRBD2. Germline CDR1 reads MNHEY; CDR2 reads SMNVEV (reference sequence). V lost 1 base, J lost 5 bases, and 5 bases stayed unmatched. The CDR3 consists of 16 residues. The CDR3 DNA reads TGTGCCAGCAGTTTATTGTGGACTAGCGGGCTAGATACGCAGTATTTT. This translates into CASSLLWTSGLDTQYF.

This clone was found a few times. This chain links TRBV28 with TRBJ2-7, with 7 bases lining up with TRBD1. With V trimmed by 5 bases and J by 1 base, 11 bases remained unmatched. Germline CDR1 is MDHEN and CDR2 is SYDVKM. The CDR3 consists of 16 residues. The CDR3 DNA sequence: TGTGCCAGCAGTATAATACAGGGGTGGTCGTCCTACGAGCAGTACTTC. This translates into CASSIIQGWSSYEQYF.

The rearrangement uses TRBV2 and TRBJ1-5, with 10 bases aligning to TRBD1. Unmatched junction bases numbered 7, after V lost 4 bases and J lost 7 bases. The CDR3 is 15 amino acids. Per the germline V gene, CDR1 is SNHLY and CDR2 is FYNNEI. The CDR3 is CASSGDRGFYQPQHF. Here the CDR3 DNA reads TGTGCCAGCAGTGGGGACAGGGGATTTTACCAGCCCCAGCATTTT.

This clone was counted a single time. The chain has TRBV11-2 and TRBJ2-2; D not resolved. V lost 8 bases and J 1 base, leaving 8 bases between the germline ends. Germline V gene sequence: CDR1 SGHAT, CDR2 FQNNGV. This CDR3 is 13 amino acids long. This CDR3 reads CASQIRNTGELFF. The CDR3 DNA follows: TGTGCCAGCCAAATCAGGAACACCGGGGAGCTGTTTTTT.

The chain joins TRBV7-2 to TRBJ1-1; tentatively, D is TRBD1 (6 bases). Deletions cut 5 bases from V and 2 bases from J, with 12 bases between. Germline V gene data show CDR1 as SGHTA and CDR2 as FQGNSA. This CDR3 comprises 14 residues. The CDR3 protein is CASSLRTVNTEAFF. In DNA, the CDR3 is TGTGCCAGCAGCCTCCGGACAGTTAACACTGAAGCTTTCTTT.

The CDR3 sequence is CAISNGEPSSYEQYF. The CDR3 nucleotides are TGTGCCATCAGTAACGGGGAACCATCCTCCTACGAGCAGTACTTC. The J gene is TRBJ2-7, the V gene TRBV10-3; D is possibly TRBD2 (5 bases). The CDR3 runs to 15 residues. Germline values: CDR1 ENHRY, CDR2 SYGVKD. Between the trimmed V and J ends, which lost 5 bases and 0 bases, there was a span of 14 bases.

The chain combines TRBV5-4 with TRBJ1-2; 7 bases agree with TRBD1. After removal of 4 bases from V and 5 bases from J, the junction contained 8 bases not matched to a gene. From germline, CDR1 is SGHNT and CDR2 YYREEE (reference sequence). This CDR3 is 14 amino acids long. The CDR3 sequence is CASSRGQDEYGYTF. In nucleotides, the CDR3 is TGTGCCAGCAGCCGTGGACAGGACGAATATGGCTACACCTTC. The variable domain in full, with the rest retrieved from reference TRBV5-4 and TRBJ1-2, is ETGVTQSPTHLIKTRGQQVTLRCSSQSGHNTVSWYQQALGQGPQFIFQYYREEENGRGNFPPRFSGLQFPNYSSELNVNALELDDSALYLCASSRGQDEYGYTFGSGTRLTVV.

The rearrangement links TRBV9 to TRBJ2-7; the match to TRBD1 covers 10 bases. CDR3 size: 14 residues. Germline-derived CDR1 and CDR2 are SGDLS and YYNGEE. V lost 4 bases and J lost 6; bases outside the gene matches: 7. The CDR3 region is CASSLYDRGLEQYF. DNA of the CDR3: TGTGCCAGCAGCCTCTACGACAGGGGGCTCGAGCAGTACTTC.

CDR3 sequence (DNA): TGTGCCACCAGTCGAGCGGGGCCGGTTAGGAATGAGCAGTTCTTC. Protein product: CATSRAGPVRNEQFF. This chain uses TRBV24-1 with TRBJ2-1; 7 nucleotides align to TRBD2. J gave up 7 bases and V 6 bases, and 11 bases lay outside the gene matches. From germline, CDR1 is KGHDR and CDR2 SFDVKD. This CDR3 has 15 residues.

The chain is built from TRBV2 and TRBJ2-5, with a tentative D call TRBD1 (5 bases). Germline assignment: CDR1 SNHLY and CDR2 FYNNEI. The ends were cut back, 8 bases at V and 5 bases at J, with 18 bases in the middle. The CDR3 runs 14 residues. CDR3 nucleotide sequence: TGTGCCAGCTTTGGGGCTCAGAGGTTGGAGACCCAGTACTTC. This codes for CASFGAQRLETQYF. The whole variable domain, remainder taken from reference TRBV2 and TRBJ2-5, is EPEVTQTPSHQVTQMGQEVILRCVPISNHLYFYWYRQILGQKVEFLVSFYNNEISEKSEIFDDQFSVERPDGSNFTLKIRSTKLEDSAMYFCASFGAQRLETQYFGPGTRLLVL.

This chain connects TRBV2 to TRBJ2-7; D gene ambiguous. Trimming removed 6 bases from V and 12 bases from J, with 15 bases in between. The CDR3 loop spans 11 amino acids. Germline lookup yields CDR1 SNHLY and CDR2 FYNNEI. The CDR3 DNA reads TGTGCCAGCAGGGCCGAGTACAGTTGGTACTTC. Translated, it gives CASRAEYSWYF. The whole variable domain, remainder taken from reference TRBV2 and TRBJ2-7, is EPEVTQTPSHQVTQMGQEVILRCVPISNHLYFYWYRQILGQKVEFLVSFYNNEISEKSEIFDDQFSVERPDGSNFTLKIRSTKLEDSAMYFCASRAEYSWYFGPGTRLTVT.

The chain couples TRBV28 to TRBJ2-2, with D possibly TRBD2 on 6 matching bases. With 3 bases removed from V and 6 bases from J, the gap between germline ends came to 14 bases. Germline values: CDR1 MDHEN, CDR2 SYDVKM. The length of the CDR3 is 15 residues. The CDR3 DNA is TGTGCCAGCAGTTTTGCGGGAATAAGTGCCGGGGAGCTGTTTTTT. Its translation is CASSFAGISAGELFF.

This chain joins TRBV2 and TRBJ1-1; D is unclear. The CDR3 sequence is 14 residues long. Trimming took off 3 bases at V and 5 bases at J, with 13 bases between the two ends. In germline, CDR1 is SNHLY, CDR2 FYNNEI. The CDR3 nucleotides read TGTGCCAGCAGTGATGGCGGGTCGCGGACTGAAGCTTTCTTT. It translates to CASSDGGSRTEAFF.

CDR3 in DNA: TGTGCCAGCCAAAAGGGGGACGGCTATGGCTACACCTTC. Amino acid sequence: CASQKGDGYGYTF. This sequence joins TRBV25-1 and TRBJ1-2; a possible D gene is TRBD1 (6 bases). CDR1 is MGHDK and CDR2 is SYGVNS in the germline V gene. The CDR3 extends over 13 amino acids. The germline V and J ends were trimmed by 8 bases and 4 bases, with 14 bases remaining between them.

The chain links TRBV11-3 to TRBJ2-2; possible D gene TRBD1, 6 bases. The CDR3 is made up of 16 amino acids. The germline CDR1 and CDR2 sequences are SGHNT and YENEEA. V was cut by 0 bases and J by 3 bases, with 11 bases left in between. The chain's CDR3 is CASSLDDRPHTGELFF. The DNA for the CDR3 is TGTGCCAGCAGCTTAGACGACAGGCCTCACACCGGGGAGCTGTTTTTT.

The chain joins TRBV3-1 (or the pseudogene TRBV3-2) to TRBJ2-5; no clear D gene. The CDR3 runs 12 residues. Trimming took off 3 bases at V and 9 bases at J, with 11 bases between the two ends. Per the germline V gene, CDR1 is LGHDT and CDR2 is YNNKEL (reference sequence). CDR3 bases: TGTGCCAGCAGCCAGGAGATGAGAGCCCAGTACTTC. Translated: CASSQEMRAQYF.

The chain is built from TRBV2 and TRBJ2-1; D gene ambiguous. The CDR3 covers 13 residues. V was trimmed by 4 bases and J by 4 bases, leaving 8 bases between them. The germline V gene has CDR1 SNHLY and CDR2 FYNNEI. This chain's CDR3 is CASSVGQYNEQFF. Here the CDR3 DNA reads TGTGCCAGCAGTGTGGGCCAATACAATGAGCAGTTCTTC.